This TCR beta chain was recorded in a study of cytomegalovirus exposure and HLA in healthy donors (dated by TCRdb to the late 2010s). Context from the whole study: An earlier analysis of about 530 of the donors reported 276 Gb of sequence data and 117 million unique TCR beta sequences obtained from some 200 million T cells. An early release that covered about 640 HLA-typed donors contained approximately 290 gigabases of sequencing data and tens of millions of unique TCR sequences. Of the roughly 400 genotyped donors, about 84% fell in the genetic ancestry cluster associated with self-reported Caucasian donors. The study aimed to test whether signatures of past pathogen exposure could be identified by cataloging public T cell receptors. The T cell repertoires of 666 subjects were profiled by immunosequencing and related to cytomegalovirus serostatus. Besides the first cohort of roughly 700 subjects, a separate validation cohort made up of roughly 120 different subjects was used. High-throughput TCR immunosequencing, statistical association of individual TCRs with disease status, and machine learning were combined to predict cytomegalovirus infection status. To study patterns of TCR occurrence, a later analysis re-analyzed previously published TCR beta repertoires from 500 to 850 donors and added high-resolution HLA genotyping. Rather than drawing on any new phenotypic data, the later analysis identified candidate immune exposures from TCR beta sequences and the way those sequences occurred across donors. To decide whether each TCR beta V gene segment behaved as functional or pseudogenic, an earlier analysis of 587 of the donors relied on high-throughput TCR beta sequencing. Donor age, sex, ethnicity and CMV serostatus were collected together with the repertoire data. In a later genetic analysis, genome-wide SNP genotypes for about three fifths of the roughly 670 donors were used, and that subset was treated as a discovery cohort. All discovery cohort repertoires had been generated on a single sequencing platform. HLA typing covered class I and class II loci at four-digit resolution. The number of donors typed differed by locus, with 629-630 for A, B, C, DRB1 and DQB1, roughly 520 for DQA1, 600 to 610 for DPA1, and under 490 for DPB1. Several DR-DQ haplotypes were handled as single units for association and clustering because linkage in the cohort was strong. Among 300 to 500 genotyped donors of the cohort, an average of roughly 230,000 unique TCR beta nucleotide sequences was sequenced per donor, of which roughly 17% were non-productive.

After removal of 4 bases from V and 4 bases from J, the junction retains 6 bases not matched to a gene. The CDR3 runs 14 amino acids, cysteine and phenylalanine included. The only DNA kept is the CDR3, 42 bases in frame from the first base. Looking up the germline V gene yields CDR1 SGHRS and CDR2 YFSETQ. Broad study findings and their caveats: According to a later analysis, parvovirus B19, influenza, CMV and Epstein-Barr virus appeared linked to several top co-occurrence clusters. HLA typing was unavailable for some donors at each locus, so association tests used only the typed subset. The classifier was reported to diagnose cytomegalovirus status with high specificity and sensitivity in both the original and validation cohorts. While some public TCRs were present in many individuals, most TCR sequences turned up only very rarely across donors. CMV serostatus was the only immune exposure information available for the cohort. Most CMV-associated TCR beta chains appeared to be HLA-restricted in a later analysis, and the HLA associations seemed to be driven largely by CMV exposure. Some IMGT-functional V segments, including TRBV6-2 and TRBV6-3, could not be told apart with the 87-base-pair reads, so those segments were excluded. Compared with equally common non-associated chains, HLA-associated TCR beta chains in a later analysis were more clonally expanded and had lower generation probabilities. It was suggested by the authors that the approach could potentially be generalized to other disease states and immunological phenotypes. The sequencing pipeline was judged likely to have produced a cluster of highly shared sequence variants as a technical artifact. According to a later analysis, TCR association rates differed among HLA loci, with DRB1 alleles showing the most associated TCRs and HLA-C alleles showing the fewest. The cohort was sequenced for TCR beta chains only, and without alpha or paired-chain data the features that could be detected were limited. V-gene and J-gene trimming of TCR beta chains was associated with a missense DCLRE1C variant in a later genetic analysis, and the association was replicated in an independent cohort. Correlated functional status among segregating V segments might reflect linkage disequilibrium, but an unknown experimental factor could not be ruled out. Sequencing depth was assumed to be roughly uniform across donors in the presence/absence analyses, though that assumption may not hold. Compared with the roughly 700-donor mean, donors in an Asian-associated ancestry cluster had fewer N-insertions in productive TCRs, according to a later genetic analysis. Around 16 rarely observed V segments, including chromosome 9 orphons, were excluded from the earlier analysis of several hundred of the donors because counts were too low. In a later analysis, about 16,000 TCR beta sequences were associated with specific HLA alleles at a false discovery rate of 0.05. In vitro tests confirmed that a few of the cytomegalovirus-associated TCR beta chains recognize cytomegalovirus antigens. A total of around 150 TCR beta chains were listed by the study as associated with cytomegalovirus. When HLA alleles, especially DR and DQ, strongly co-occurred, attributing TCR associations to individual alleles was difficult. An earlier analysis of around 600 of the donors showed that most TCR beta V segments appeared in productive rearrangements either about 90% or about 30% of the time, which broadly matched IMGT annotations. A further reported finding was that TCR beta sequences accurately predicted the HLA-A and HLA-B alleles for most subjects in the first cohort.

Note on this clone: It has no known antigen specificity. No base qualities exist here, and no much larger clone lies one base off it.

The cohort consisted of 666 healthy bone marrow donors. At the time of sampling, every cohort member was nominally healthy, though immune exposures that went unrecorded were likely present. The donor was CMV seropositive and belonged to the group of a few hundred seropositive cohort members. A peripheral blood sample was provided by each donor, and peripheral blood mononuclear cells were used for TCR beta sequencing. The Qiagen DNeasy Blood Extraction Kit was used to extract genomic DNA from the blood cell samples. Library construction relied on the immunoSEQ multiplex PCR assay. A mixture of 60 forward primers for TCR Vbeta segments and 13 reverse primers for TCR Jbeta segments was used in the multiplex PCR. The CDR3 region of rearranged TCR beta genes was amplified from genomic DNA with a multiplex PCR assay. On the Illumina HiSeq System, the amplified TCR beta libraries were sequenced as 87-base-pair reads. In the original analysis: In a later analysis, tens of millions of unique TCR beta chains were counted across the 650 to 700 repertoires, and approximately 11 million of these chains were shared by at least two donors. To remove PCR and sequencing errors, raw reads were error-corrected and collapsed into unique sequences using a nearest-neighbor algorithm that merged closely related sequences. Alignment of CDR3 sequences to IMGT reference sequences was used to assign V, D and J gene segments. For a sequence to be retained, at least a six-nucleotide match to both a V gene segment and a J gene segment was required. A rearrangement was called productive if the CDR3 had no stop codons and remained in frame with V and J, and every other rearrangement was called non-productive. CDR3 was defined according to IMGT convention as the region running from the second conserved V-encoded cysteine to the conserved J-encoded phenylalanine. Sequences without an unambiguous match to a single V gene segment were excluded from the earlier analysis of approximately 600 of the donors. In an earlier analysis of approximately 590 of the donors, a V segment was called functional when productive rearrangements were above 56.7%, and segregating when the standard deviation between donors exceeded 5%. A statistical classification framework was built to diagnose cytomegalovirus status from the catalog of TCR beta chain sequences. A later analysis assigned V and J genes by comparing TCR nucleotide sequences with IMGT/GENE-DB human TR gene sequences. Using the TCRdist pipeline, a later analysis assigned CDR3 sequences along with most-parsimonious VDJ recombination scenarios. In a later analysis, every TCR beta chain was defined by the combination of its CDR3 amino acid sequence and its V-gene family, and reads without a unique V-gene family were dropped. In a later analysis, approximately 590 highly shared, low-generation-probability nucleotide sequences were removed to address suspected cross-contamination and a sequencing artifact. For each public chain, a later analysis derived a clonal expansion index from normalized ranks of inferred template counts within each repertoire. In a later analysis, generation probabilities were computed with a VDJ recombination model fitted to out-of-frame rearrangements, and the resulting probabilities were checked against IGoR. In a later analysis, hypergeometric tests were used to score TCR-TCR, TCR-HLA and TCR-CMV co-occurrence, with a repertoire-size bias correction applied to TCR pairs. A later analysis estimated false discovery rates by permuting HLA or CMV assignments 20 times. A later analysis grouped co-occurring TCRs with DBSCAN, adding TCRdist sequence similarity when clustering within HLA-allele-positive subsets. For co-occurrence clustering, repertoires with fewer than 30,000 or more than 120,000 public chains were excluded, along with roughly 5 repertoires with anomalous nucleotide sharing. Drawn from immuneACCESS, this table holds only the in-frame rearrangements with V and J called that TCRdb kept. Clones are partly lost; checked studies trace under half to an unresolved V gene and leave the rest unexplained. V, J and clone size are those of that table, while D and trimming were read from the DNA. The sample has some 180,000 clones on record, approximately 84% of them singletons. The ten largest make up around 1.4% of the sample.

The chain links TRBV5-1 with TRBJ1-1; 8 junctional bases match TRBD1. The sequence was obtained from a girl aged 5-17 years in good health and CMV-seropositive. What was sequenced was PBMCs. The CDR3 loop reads CASSLSTGVTEAFF. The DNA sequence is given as TGCGCCAGCAGCCTATCGACAGGGGTCACTGAAGCTTTCTTT.